This T cell receptor beta chain appears in the sequencing data of a study of OX40 agonist ivuxolimab in advanced cancers. Describing the broader study: Ivuxolimab was an agonistic, fully human IgG2 monoclonal antibody directed against OX40 (CD134), a costimulatory receptor. Patients were allowed to have had prior anti-PD-1, anti-PD-L1 or anti-CTLA-4 therapy, and more than 30% of the dose-escalation patients had previously received checkpoint inhibitors. Intravenous ivuxolimab was administered to patients every 2 weeks at six dose levels: 0.01, 0.1, 0.3, 1.5, 3 and 10 mg/kg. The dose-escalation cohort was 82.7% male with a mean age of 60 years, ranging from roughly 20 to 85. Three dose-escalation patients achieved partial responses, one with hepatocellular carcinoma and two with cutaneous melanoma. Peripheral TCRbeta sequencing aimed to test whether ivuxolimab altered TCR sequence diversity and caused clonal T-cell expansion. Of the 50 to 55 patients in dose escalation, some 20 had hepatocellular carcinoma, around 15 had melanoma, 9 had renal cell carcinoma and 9 had head and neck cancer. The paper describes the monotherapy dose-escalation part (N ≈ 52 patients) of the phase I trial of ivuxolimab.

Taken from cysteine to phenylalanine, the CDR3 has 17 residues. Only CDR3 DNA remains: 51 bases, in frame from the first base. Trimming takes 4 bases off V and 2 bases off J; junction bases not matched to a gene: 12. The germline V gene encodes CDR1 SGHAT and CDR2 FQNNGV. About this clone itself: There is no known antigen for this receptor. Base qualities are missing; no much larger clone stands one base away.

Overall results and qualifications from the work: Low levels of normalized T-cell clonal expansion were also seen in some nonresponding patients. The antigen specificity of the clonally expanded peripheral T cells was not determined. After ivuxolimab, expanded clones were on average more numerous among CD8+ T cells than among CD4+ T cells. In the 0.1-3.0 mg/kg groups, partial responders had among the lowest normalized peripheral clonal expansion, particularly in CD8+ T cells. Clonal expansion of both CD4+ and CD8+ blood T cells was observed from baseline to week 6 at doses 0.1 to 3.0 mg/kg.

To sequence the TCRbeta CDR3 region, genomic DNA was isolated from the sorted cells. TCRbeta CDR3 regions were sequenced using the immunoSEQ Assay. TCRdb limited this immuneACCESS table to in-frame rearrangements with V and J called. A share of clones is missing; checked studies link under half to unresolved V genes, and the rest is unexplained. Counted in this sample were 45,000 to 50,000 clones; approximately 88% of them appeared once. 14% of the sample is held by the ten biggest clonotypes. Patients with a history of autoimmune disease or receiving systemic immunosuppression were excluded from the trial. In every dose cohort, peripheral blood was drawn for TCR sequencing at baseline, cycle 4 day 1, and cycle 7 day 1. The samples were drawn from a first-in-human, open-label, multicenter phase I dose-escalation trial of ivuxolimab. Adults with locally advanced or metastatic head and neck squamous cell, hepatocellular, melanoma or renal cell carcinoma were enrolled in the trial. CD4+ and CD8+ T cells were sorted separately from peripheral blood before TCR sequencing.

The sequence joins TRBV11-2 to TRBJ2-7; 9 middle bases align to TRBD2. This sample comprised CD4+ or CD8+ T cells sorted from blood, obtained in a trial of the OX40 agonist ivuxolimab. The TCR was taken from an adult with an advanced solid tumor such as melanoma, head and neck, liver or kidney cancer. In nucleotide form, the sequence is TGTGCCAGCAGCTCTCAATCCGGGACTAGCAGACCCTACGAGCAGTACTTC. The translation is CASSSQSGTSRPYEQYF.